Following are 19 T cell receptor beta chains from one sample sequenced in a study of blood T cell repertoires in COVID-19. Some clones are missing from TCRdb's copy, which holds only in-frame ones; the method was immunoSEQ multiplex PCR. The table has around 260,000 clones, around 90% seen once. Sequenced: PBMCs or T cells enriched from blood (not recorded which). The receptor set was obtained from a young woman who had recovered from COVID-19.

The chain is built from TRBV5-6 and TRBJ2-2; 8 bases line up with TRBD2. The length of the CDR3 is 14 residues. With V trimmed by 4 bases and J by 7 bases, 6 bases remained unmatched. Germline V gene data show CDR1 as SGHDT and CDR2 as YYEEEE. In DNA, the CDR3 is TGTGCCAGCAGCCCGGGACTAGAGATCGGGGAGCTGTTTTTT. Translated: CASSPGLEIGELFF.

The V call is TRBV28, the J call TRBJ1-1, with TRBD1 as a possible D gene (5 bases). V gave up 3 bases and J gave up 5 bases, with 10 bases separating them. Germline V gene data show CDR1 as MDHEN and CDR2 as SYDVKM. This CDR3 contains 13 residues. CDR3 in DNA: TGTGCCAGCAGTTTGTTAGGGGATACTGAAGCTTTCTTT. Protein: CASSLLGDTEAFF.

The V call is TRBV6-6, the J call TRBJ2-1, with D possibly being TRBD2 (5 bases). Germline values: CDR1 MNHNY, CDR2 SVGAGI (reference sequence). This CDR3 is 14 amino acids long. Deletions cut 3 bases from V and 4 bases from J, with 10 bases between. CDR3 residues: CASSYGSGYNEQFF. CDR3 in DNA: TGTGCCAGCAGTTATGGGAGCGGATACAATGAGCAGTTCTTC.

This rearrangement joins TRBV6-6 to TRBJ2-5; D may be TRBD1 (5 bases). Deletions cut 2 bases from V and 1 base from J, with 8 bases between. Germline V CDR1 and CDR2: MNHNY, SVGAGI (reference sequence). The CDR3 loop spans 14 amino acids. The CDR3 sequence: CASSYDSAQETQYF. CDR3 sequence (DNA): TGTGCCAGCAGTTACGACAGTGCCCAAGAGACCCAGTACTTC.

This chain links TRBV5-1 with TRBJ1-4; the D is unclear. The CDR3 is 12 amino acids. V gave up 0 bases and J gave up 12 bases, with 9 bases separating them. The germline gives CDR1 SGHRS, CDR2 YFSETQ. CDR3 protein: CASSLVPQELFF. Written as DNA, the CDR3 is TGCGCCAGCAGCTTGGTCCCTCAGGAACTGTTTTTT.

This clone was found once. The V gene is TRBV11-2, the J gene TRBJ1-2, with a possible D match to TRBD1 (5 bases). Between the trimmed V and J ends, which lost 5 bases and 4 bases, there was a span of 11 bases. Looked up from germline, CDR1 is SGHAT and CDR2 is FQNNGV. The CDR3 runs to 13 residues. The CDR3 loop is CASSLREGYGYTF. CDR3 bases: TGTGCCAGCAGCCTCAGGGAAGGCTATGGCTACACCTTC.

The rearrangement links TRBV4-3 to TRBJ2-7; D is unclear. Germline-derived CDR1 and CDR2 are LGHNA and YSLEER. This CDR3 is 14 amino acids long. V shed 1 base and J shed 0 bases, with 7 bases lying between them. The CDR3 bases are TGCGCCAGCAGCCAAGTAGTGAGCTCCTACGAGCAGTACTTC. Amino acid sequence: CASSQVVSSYEQYF.

The rearrangement uses TRBV27 and TRBJ1-1; no clear D gene. CDR1 is MNHEY, CDR2 SMNVEV, per germline (reference sequence). CDR3 length: 15 amino acids. V lost 2 bases to trimming and J lost 5 bases, with 15 bases between them. The CDR3 nucleotides read TGTGCCAGCAGTTTAAAGTGGTCAGCCGGGACTGAAGCTTTCTTT. It yields the protein CASSLKWSAGTEAFF.

This chain links TRBV6-2 or TRBV6-3 with TRBJ2-5; TRBD1 aligns across 9 bases. The CDR3 is made up of 19 amino acids. Germline assignment: CDR1 MNHEY and CDR2 SVGEGT. V was pared by 2 bases and J by 2 bases, with 15 bases of the junction left unmatched. The CDR3, as DNA: TGTGCCAGCAGTTACCCGAGTACAGGGGGCGCCGCACGACAAGAGACCCAGTACTTC. This gives the protein CASSYPSTGGAARQETQYF.

The chain is built from TRBV30 and TRBJ1-5, with a tentative D call TRBD1 (5 bases). Trimming pared 0 bases from V and 7 bases from J, leaving 25 bases between. The CDR3 spans 18 residues. Germline CDR1 is GTSNPN and CDR2 is SVGIG (reference sequence). The CDR3 reads CAWSVDPSGGKKGQPQHF. CDR3 in DNA: TGTGCCTGGAGTGTTGATCCATCCGGGGGAAAGAAAGGACAGCCCCAGCATTTT.

This CDR3 is CASSKQGANYGYTF. CDR3 in DNA: TGTGCCAGCAGTAAACAGGGAGCTAACTATGGCTACACCTTC. The chain recombines TRBV6-2 or TRBV6-3 with TRBJ1-2; the D gene is possibly TRBD1 (6 bases). V was pared by 5 bases and J by 0 bases, with 10 bases between. The CDR3 has 14 residues. Per germline, CDR1 MNHEY and CDR2 SVGEGT.

The gene calls are TRBV5-6 and TRBJ2-1, with 11 positions matching TRBD2. Looked up from germline, CDR1 is SGHDT and CDR2 is YYEEEE. Trimming cost V 4 bases and J 7 bases; bases outside gene matches: 13. The CDR3 has 17 residues. The CDR3 sequence is CASSRTSGFFQRNEQFF. The CDR3 DNA follows: TGTGCCAGCAGCCGGACTAGCGGGTTCTTCCAGAGGAATGAGCAGTTCTTC.

The V and J genes are TRBV6-5 and TRBJ2-7, with 10 nucleotides matching TRBD1. Germline CDR1 MNHEY, CDR2 SVGAGI. The CDR3 has 16 residues. J gave up 1 base and V 2 bases, and 5 bases lay outside the gene matches. This chain's CDR3 is CASSYRGQGRSYEQYF. Written as DNA, the CDR3 is TGTGCCAGCAGTTACAGGGGACAGGGGCGTTCCTACGAGCAGTACTTC.

The chain recombines TRBV5-4 with TRBJ1-2; D ambiguous. V was clipped by 4 bases and J by 7 bases, with 17 bases between them. The CDR3 is 14 residues long. Germline V gene sequence: CDR1 SGHNT, CDR2 YYREEE (reference sequence). This CDR3 reads CASSRLGGSSGYTF. CDR3 DNA sequence: TGTGCCAGCAGCCGACTGGGTGGGTCTTCTGGCTACACCTTC.

The chain links TRBV10-1 to TRBJ1-1; 7 bases fit TRBD1. Trimming took 2 bases from V and 0 from J; bases not matched to a gene: 12. Germline values: CDR1 WNHNN, CDR2 SYGVQD (reference sequence). The CDR3 length is 18 residues. Here the CDR3 reads CASSEPPTGHSMNTEAFF. In DNA, the CDR3 is TGCGCCAGCAGTGAGCCCCCGACAGGGCACTCTATGAACACTGAAGCTTTCTTT.

This clone appeared a single time. CDR3 in DNA: TGCGCCAGCAGCCAAGACAGACTAGCGGGAGGTAAGGATGAGCAGTTCTTC. Protein: CASSQDRLAGGKDEQFF. The rearrangement uses TRBV4-1 and TRBJ2-1, with TRBD2 matching over 13 bases. V shed 0 bases, J shed 8 bases, and the junction held 7 bases outside the gene matches. The CDR3 runs 17 residues. In germline, CDR1 is MGHRA, CDR2 YSYEKL.

This clone was recorded only once. The J gene is TRBJ1-2, the V gene TRBV4-3; D is undetermined. This CDR3 contains 14 residues. V was shortened by 1 base and J by 1 base, with 7 bases between the two germline ends. Germline assignment: CDR1 LGHNA and CDR2 YSLEER. In DNA, the CDR3 is TGCGCCAGCAGCCAAGTCCTTTTTAACTATGGCTACACCTTC. Protein sequence: CASSQVLFNYGYTF.

J is TRBJ1-6 and V is TRBV12-2; TRBD1, as called in the table, went unchecked against the DNA. TRBV12-2 represents a pseudogene. CDR3 length equals 16 residues. CDR3 sequence (DNA): TGTGCAAGTCGCTTAGGACAGCGAGCCTATAATTCACCCCTCCACTTT. Translation gives CASRLGQRAYNSPLHF.

This chain joins TRBV29-1 and TRBJ1-1; 9 bases are a match to TRBD1. Looked up from germline, CDR1 is SQVTM and CDR2 is ANQGSEA. This CDR3 is 14 amino acids long. The ends lost 5 bases at V and 0 bases at J; junction bases unmatched: 4. In nucleotides, the CDR3 is TGCAGCGTTAACAGGGGGCTGATGAACACTGAAGCTTTCTTT. It encodes CSVNRGLMNTEAFF.